These 22 T cell receptor beta chains were all obtained from the same sample, sequenced in a study of shared clonotypes between healthy human individuals. Terminally differentiated effector memory CD45RA+ cells were excluded by CCR7 positive selection of CD45RO-negative cells. Some clones are missing from TCRdb's copy, which holds only in-frame ones; the method was immunoSEQ multiplex PCR. The sample comprises some 2 million clones, about 95% of which are singletons, and about 1.1% rests with the top ten. The sample taken for sequencing was naive CD8+ T cells sorted from blood. Receptor source: a man between 18 and 35 years old in good health.

J is TRBJ1-6 and V is TRBV5-4; possible D gene TRBD1, 5 bases. CDR1 SGHNT and CDR2 YYREEE come from the germline V gene (reference sequence). V was shortened by 4 bases and J by 7 bases, with 12 bases between the two germline ends. CDR3 length: 14 amino acids. In DNA form, the CDR3 reads TGTGCCAGCAGCCTCGACAGTTTCAATTCACCCCTCCACTTT. Its protein product is CASSLDSFNSPLHF.

This rearrangement joins TRBV2 to TRBJ2-5; D is unclear. V was clipped by 4 bases and J by 3 bases, with 12 bases between them. Germline values: CDR1 SNHLY, CDR2 FYNNEI. This CDR3 has 14 residues. CDR3 DNA sequence: TGTGCCAGCAGTGGTATGCCCGGCGAAGAGACCCAGTACTTC. Protein: CASSGMPGEETQYF.

The chain joins TRBV7-6 to TRBJ2-2, with D unclear. V lost 1 base and J 9 bases, leaving 12 bases between the germline ends. Per the germline V gene, CDR1 is SGHVS and CDR2 is FNYEAQ. The CDR3 sequence is 14 residues long. The CDR3 region has the DNA TGTGCCAGCAGCTTAGGAGGAGATACCTGGGAGCTGTTTTTT. Protein sequence: CASSLGGDTWELFF. Supplemented by reference TRBV7-6 and TRBJ2-2, the full variable domain reads GAGVSQSPRYKVTKRGQDVALRCDPISGHVSLYWYRQALGQGPEFLTYFNYEAQQDKSGLPNDRFSAERPEGSISTLTIQRTEQRDSAMYRCASSLGGDTWELFFGEGSRLTVL.

The V gene is TRBV5-1, the J gene TRBJ2-7; TRBD1 might be the D (5 bases). Germline CDR1 SGHRS, CDR2 YFSETQ. The CDR3 consists of 13 residues. Trimming stripped 0 bases from V and 6 bases from J, with 10 bases between. CDR3 sequence (DNA): TGCGCCAGCAGCTTGGGACAGCTGTCCGAGCAGTACTTC. Amino acid sequence: CASSLGQLSEQYF.

This chain uses TRBV7-9 with TRBJ1-5; 10 bases align to TRBD1. Per germline, CDR1 SEHNR and CDR2 FQNEAQ (reference sequence). After removal of 3 bases from V and 3 bases from J, the junction contained 2 bases not matched to a gene. The CDR3 is made up of 15 amino acids. In nucleotides, the CDR3 is TGTGCCAGCAGCTTCGGGACAGGGGACAATCAGCCCCAGCATTTT. It specifies CASSFGTGDNQPQHF.

The rearrangement links TRBV4-1 to TRBJ2-7; unclear D gene. This CDR3 is 13 amino acids long. V was shortened by 1 base and J by 5 bases, with 9 bases between the two germline ends. Germline values: CDR1 MGHRA, CDR2 YSYEKL. CDR3 protein: CASSQAPRHEQYF. CDR3 DNA: TGCGCCAGCAGCCAAGCCCCACGCCACGAGCAGTACTTC.

This chain links TRBV29-1 with TRBJ2-2; D is possibly TRBD1 (6 bases). The V gene's germline CDR1 is SQVTM and CDR2 ANQGSEA. Trimming shortened V by 6 bases and J by 4 bases, and 15 bases separated the two germline ends. The CDR3 contains 14 residues. CDR3 sequence reads: CSVPGQGSTGELFF. The CDR3 coding sequence is TGCAGCGTCCCTGGTCAGGGGAGCACCGGGGAGCTGTTTTTT.

This clone was seen more than once but under ten times. This chain links TRBV28 with TRBJ1-6; 9 bases line up with TRBD1. This CDR3 has 15 amino acids. Germline V lookup: CDR1 MDHEN, CDR2 SYDVKM. V shed 2 bases, J shed 8 bases, and the junction held 4 bases outside the gene matches. In DNA, the CDR3 is TGTGCCAGCAGTTTAACATGGACAGGGGATTCACCCCTCCACTTT. It codes for CASSLTWTGDSPLHF.

Points on this clone: Other DNA sequences in the sample encode the same CDR3. V and J are TRBV28 and TRBJ1-1; D call uncertain. Germline CDR1 MDHEN, CDR2 SYDVKM. The CDR3 extends over 15 amino acids. Trimming cost V 2 bases and J 0 bases, with 10 bases left between them. CDR3 coding DNA: TGTGCCAGCAGTTTAAGAGGGCCCATGAACACTGAAGCTTTCTTT. It codes for CASSLRGPMNTEAFF.

The CDR3 coding sequence is TGCGCCAGCAGATCTGCAGTGAACACTGAAGCTTTCTTT. It is translated as CASRSAVNTEAFF. The rearrangement uses TRBV5-1 and TRBJ1-1; D is unresolved. The length of the CDR3 is 13 residues. Trimming shortened V by 5 bases and J by 0 bases, and 8 bases separated the two germline ends. From germline, CDR1 is SGHRS and CDR2 YFSETQ.

This clone appeared a single time. The junction departs from the called germline gene at one end, perhaps through a read error. The rearrangement uses TRBV29-1 and TRBJ1-1; a possible D gene is TRBD1 (5 bases). The length of the CDR3 is 13 residues. Germline V gene lookup returns CDR1 SQVTM and CDR2 ANQGSEA. The chain's CDR3 is CSVVGDSNAEAFF. In DNA, the CDR3 is TGCAGCGTTGTAGGGGACTCGAACGCTGAAGCTTTCTTT. Using reference TRBV29-1 and TRBJ1-1 for the parts outside the CDR3, the full variable domain is SAVISQKPSRDICQRGTSLTIQCQVDSQVTMMFWYRQQPGQSLTLIATANQGSEATYESGFVIDKFPISRPNLTFSTLTVSNMSPEDSSIYLCSVVGDSNAEAFFGQGTRLTVV.

The rearrangement joins TRBV7-9 to TRBJ2-7; the match to TRBD2 covers 12 bases. With 4 bases clipped from V and 1 base from J, the junction kept 5 bases outside the gene matches. CDR1 and CDR2 from the germline V gene are SEHNR and FQNEAQ (reference sequence). The CDR3 is 16 residues long. As DNA, the CDR3 is TGTGCCAGCAGCTCTCCGGGACTAGCGGGTTCCTACGAGCAGTACTTC. Residues: CASSSPGLAGSYEQYF. Together with reference TRBV7-9 and TRBJ2-7, the CDR3 gives the full variable domain: DTGVSQNPRHKITKRGQNVTFRCDPISEHNRLYWYRQTLGQGPEFLTYFQNEAQLEKSRLLSDRFSAERPKGSFSTLEIQRTEQGDSAMYLCASSSPGLAGSYEQYFGPGTRLTVT.

On this clone: The same CDR3 can be traced to other DNA sequences in this sample. The chain is built from TRBV6-5 and TRBJ2-3; no firm D call. Trimming cost V 0 bases and J 6 bases, with 7 bases left between them. Germline CDR1 reads MNHEY; CDR2 reads SVGAGI. The CDR3 consists of 13 residues. The CDR3 sequence is CASSYSLVDTQYF. CDR3 sequence (DNA): TGTGCCAGCAGTTACTCGCTAGTGGATACGCAGTATTTT.

V and J are TRBV2 and TRBJ1-4; the match to TRBD1 covers 8 bases. This CDR3 has 13 residues. The junction had 11 bases not matched to a gene; V was cut back by 6 bases and J by 14 bases. Germline V gene data show CDR1 as SNHLY and CDR2 as FYNNEI. As DNA, the CDR3 is TGTGCCAGCAGCAAGAAGGACAGGGCTGGGCTGTTTTTT. Its translation: CASSKKDRAGLFF. The full variable domain, its missing parts supplied by reference TRBV2 and TRBJ1-4, is EPEVTQTPSHQVTQMGQEVILRCVPISNHLYFYWYRQILGQKVEFLVSFYNNEISEKSEIFDDQFSVERPDGSNFTLKIRSTKLEDSAMYFCASSKKDRAGLFFGSGTQLSVL.

The chain combines TRBV7-9 with TRBJ1-2; tentative D call: TRBD1 (6 bases). The V and J ends lost 4 bases and 0 bases respectively, with 15 bases between them. There are 16 residues in the CDR3. CDR1 is SEHNR and CDR2 is FQNEAQ in the germline V gene (reference sequence). CDR3 bases: TGTGCCAGCAGCTCCAGCAGACAGGAGCCTAACTATGGCTACACCTTC. Protein: CASSSSRQEPNYGYTF.

The V call is TRBV30, the J call TRBJ2-2; a weak D match, TRBD1 (5 bases). CDR1 and CDR2 from the germline V gene are GTSNPN and SVGIG (reference sequence). This CDR3 is 12 amino acids long. CDR3 bases: TGTGCATTAAAGGGGTACACCGGGGAGCTGTTTTTT. Its translation: CALKGYTGELFF.

A note on this clone: One junction end does not reproduce the germline sequence, and a read error may be involved. This chain uses TRBV7-7 with TRBJ2-3; D might be TRBD1 (5 bases). In germline, CDR1 is SSHAT, CDR2 FNYEAQ (reference sequence). The CDR3 has 13 amino acids. The CDR3: CASSLGATDTQYF. CDR3 coding DNA: TGTGCTAGCAGCTTAGGGGCCACAGACACGCAGTATTTT.

This chain links TRBV6-5 with TRBJ2-1, with 10 bases identical to TRBD2. The CDR3 has 16 amino acids. V was pared by 4 bases and J by 12 bases, with 15 bases of the junction left unmatched. CDR1 MNHEY and CDR2 SVGAGI come from the germline V gene. The CDR3 sequence: CASSLGTSGVIHGQFF. The CDR3 DNA reads as TGTGCCAGCAGTTTGGGAACTAGCGGGGTGATACATGGGCAGTTCTTC.

The chain combines TRBV14 with TRBJ2-3, with 7 bases that match TRBD1. CDR3 length: 17 residues. Germline loops: CDR1 SGHDN, CDR2 FVKESK. J was trimmed by 4 bases and V by 0 bases; bases with no gene match: 10. The CDR3 region is CASSQEGRGGPPDTQYF. DNA of the CDR3: TGTGCCAGCAGCCAAGAGGGGAGAGGGGGCCCCCCAGATACGCAGTATTTT.

This chain links TRBV11-2 with TRBJ1-1, with D uncertain. The CDR3 is made up of 15 amino acids. V lost 2 bases, J lost 5 bases, and 15 bases lay in between. Per the germline V gene, CDR1 is SGHAT and CDR2 is FQNNGV. The CDR3 bases are TGTGCCAGCAGCTTAAGTGGGTTATTGGGGACTGAAGCTTTCTTT. It codes for CASSLSGLLGTEAFF.

This chain links TRBV4-1 with TRBJ2-3, with 9 bases fitting TRBD2. Germline loops: CDR1 MGHRA, CDR2 YSYEKL. CDR3 length equals 15 residues. Trimming cost V 4 bases and J 2 bases; bases outside gene matches: 4. CDR3 sequence (DNA): TGCGCCAGCAGCCCAACTAGCGGGTACACAGATACGCAGTATTTT. Its translation is CASSPTSGYTDTQYF.

The chain recombines TRBV4-1 with TRBJ2-5; D tentatively fits TRBD1 or TRBD2 (5 bases each). The CDR3 covers 16 residues. The V and J ends lost 4 bases and 0 bases respectively, with 15 bases between them. Germline V lookup: CDR1 MGHRA, CDR2 YSYEKL. The CDR3 here is CASSLGDQPYQETQYF. The CDR3 bases are TGCGCCAGCAGCCTAGGGGACCAACCGTACCAAGAGACCCAGTACTTC.